This paragraph covers one T cell receptor (beta chain) sequence. What it binds is unknown. These data belong to a study of cytomegalovirus exposure and HLA in healthy donors. Study-level findings and limits: TCR beta V- and J-gene trimming, according to a later analysis, was linked to a missense DCLRE1C variant. More than 15,000 TCR beta sequences were associated with HLA alleles at 0.05 false discovery rate in a later analysis.

Both 60 Vbeta primers and 13 Jbeta primers went into the PCR. Repertoires were generated with immunoSEQ multiplex PCR, while TCRdb's copy carries only in-frame clones and drops some. The data show around 120,000 clones, about 85% seen once. The CDR3 contains 16 residues. The ends lost 0 bases at V and 1 base at J; junction bases unmatched: 5. Germline V gene sequence: CDR1 LGHNA, CDR2 YSLEER. This rearrangement joins TRBV4-3 to TRBJ2-5, with TRBD1 matching 7 bases. The sequence derives from a boy aged 5-17 years in good health and CMV-seronegative. Sequenced material: PBMCs. DNA for the CDR3: TGCGCCAGCAGCCAAGATCAGACAGGGCTCCAAGAGACCCAGTACTTC. Translation: CASSQDQTGLQETQYF.